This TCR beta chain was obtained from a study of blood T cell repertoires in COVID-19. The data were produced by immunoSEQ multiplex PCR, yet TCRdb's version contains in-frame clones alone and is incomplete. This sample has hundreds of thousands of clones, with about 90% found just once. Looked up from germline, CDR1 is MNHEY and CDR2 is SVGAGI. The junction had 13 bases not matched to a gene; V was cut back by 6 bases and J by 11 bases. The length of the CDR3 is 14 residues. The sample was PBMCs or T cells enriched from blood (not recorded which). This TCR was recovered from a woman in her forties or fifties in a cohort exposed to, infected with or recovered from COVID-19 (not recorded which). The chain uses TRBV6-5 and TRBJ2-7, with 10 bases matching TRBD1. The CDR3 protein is CASSPAGTGEYEYF. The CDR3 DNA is TGTGCCAGCAGCCCAGCCGGGACAGGGGAGTATGAGTACTTC.